Below, one TCR beta chain is given with its context. This clonotype was observed a few times. It lacks a known antigen. No quality values exist for individual bases; no much larger clone is one base distant. This sample was included in a study of healthy donors' naive CD4 and CD8 T cells (dated by TCRdb to the mid-2010s). Looking at the study overall: The donors were selected to cover three age groups of six people each (20-25, 40-50 and 60-70 years), had a mean age of around 47, and were half female. For TCR alpha, a new primer set was designed to cover all functional IMGT alpha gene variants, and the remainder of the protocol was kept the same as the beta-chain workflow. To check how TCR variation relates to lineage commitment, the researchers sequenced rearranged TCR alpha and beta chains taken from naive CD4+ and CD8+ T cells. Peripheral blood mononuclear cells were collected from roughly 18 healthy, unrelated individuals. The donors were HLA-typed by sequencing at HLA-A, -B, -C, -DRB1, -DQB1 and -DPB1, using the SBTexcellerator protocol, an ABI3130xl analyzer and SBTengine software. The full study reports these points: Around 13% of the variance in CD4/CD8 propensity appeared to be explained jointly by V genes, J genes and CDR3 charge, in a largely additive manner. In both chains, CD4+ lineage was associated with a positively charged CDR3, and CD8+ lineage was associated with a negatively charged CDR3. Reportedly, most V and J gene segments showed bias between naive CD4+ and CD8+ cells, and this bias held consistently across donors regardless of HLA genotype. Because the alpha and beta chains were sequenced in bulk, pairing them was not possible, and so effects of the combined chains went unevaluated. The study did not directly address possible repertoire bias arising from homeostatic proliferation of naive T cells.

Sequencing was carried out with a 454 GS FLX Titanium. A previously published linear amplification protocol was used to build TCR libraries from around 460 ng of total RNA. The sequencing itself ran on the Roche/454 Genome Sequencer using Titanium chemistry. As for how the authors treated the data: From five or six of the healthy donors, some 71,000 rearranged TCR alpha transcripts were sequenced. Duplicate transcripts were removed, and unique TCR clonotypes were defined by the CDR3 junction according to IMGT nomenclature. Using logistic regression in R 2.13.0, the researchers modeled CD4 versus CD8 status as a function of V and J genes, with an adjustment for donor effects and a Bonferroni correction for multiple testing. TCRdb reran the public reads through fastp at Q25 and MiXCR, keeping productive beta chains. CDR3 protein duplicates are merged, each entry listing the most common genes and DNA. The V and J calls were not made by the authors but by TCRdb's processing. This sample has roughly 200,000 distinct CDR3 sequences in its table, and over 60% of those were observed once. 2% to 2.5% of the sample comes from the top ten.

The CDR3 runs 12 amino acids, cysteine and phenylalanine included. Just CDR3 DNA is preserved here, 36 bases in frame from base 1. Between the V and J ends, shortened by 5 bases and 11 bases respectively, the junction contains 14 bases. Taken from the germline V gene, the CDR1 and CDR2 loops are MRHNA and SNTAGT. Cells with a CD4+CD8-CD45RO-CD45RA+ profile were isolated by FACS and defined as naive CD4+ T cells, and those with a CD8+CD4-CD45RA+CD27bright profile were defined as naive CD8+ T cells. Sorting used antibodies against CD4 (RPA-T4), CD8 (SK1), CD27 (O323), CD45RA (HI100) and CD45RO (UCHL1).

The chain was built from TRBV6-4 and TRBJ2-3; TRBD2 might be the D gene, on 6 matching bases. The TCR originated in a pool of human donors in good health; the sample pools cells from several healthy donors. The sequencing sample was made of naive CD4+ and CD8+ T cells sorted from blood, pooled from several donors. Sample cell subset or site, as interpreted from the label and publication: FACS-sorted naive CD4+ (CD45RO-CD45RA+) and naive CD8+ (CD45RA+CD27bright) T cells. The DNA sequence is as follows: TGTGCCAGCAGTTACGCCGGGAGTCAGCAGTATTTT. Translated, it reads CASSYAGSQQYF.